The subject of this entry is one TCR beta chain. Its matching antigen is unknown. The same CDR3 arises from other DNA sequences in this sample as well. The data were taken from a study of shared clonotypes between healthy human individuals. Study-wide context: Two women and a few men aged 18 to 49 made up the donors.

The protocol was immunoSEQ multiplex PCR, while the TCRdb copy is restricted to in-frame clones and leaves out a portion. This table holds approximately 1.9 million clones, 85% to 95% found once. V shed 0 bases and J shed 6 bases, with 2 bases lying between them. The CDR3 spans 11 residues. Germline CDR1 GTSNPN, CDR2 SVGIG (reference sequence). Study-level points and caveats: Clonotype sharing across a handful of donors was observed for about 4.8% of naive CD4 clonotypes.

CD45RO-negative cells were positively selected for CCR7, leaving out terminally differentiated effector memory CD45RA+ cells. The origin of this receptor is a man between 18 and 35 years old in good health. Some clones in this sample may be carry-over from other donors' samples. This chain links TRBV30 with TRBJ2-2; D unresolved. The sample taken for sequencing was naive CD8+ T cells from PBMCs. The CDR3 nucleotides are TGTGCCTGGAGTGTTTCCGGGGAGCTGTTTTTT. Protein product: CAWSVSGELFF.